What follows describes a single T cell receptor (beta chain). The antigen remains unidentified. This sample is part of a study of blood T cells in healthy people across ages. General study points: Any changes in expanded clonotypes were possibly confounded, as donor CMV status remained unknown. Percentage of naive T cells showed a strong correlation with TCR beta diversity.

Germline V gene sequence: CDR1 SGHRS, CDR2 YFSETQ. This CDR3 has 15 amino acids. Trimming stripped 4 bases from V and 6 bases from J, with 20 bases between. The use of a sample-barcoded 5' primer and a J-beta primer mix characterized a second PCR of about 7 to 12 cycles. TCRdb reprocessed the 5' RACE reads with MiXCR, giving one entry per CDR3 protein. The sample yields about 900,000 distinct CDR3 sequences, under 80% seen once. PBMCs numbering at least 7 million were isolated per sample. The sample comprised blood. The chain joins TRBV5-1 to TRBJ2-7; D is perhaps TRBD2 (7 bases). This clonotype originated in a young man in good health. The CDR3 sequence is CASSAEGGAYREQYF. The CDR3 nucleotides read TGCGCCAGCAGCGCAGAGGGGGGGGCCTACCGCGAGCAGTACTTC.